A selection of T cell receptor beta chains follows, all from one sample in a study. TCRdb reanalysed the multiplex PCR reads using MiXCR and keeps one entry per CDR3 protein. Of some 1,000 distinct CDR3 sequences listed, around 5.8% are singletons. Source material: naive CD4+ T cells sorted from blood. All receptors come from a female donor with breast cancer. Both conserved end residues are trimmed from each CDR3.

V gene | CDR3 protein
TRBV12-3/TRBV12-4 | ASSFPRGYGYT
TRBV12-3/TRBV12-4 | ASSLRQGTTYT
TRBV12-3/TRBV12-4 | ASSFWTQGYT
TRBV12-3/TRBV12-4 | ASRAGDWDGYT
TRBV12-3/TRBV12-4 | ASSSFTKGYT
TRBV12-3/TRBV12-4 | ASSPRQGPGYT
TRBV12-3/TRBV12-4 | ASSFSGGKAA
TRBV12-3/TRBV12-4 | ASSWDRTPLNYGYT
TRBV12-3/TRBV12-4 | ASSLRTGDYGYT
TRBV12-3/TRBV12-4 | ASRRQLGYGYT
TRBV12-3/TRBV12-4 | ASSPGPKGYT
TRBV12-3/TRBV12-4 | ASTQGHNYGYT
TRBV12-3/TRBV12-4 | ASSGTGTVGGYT
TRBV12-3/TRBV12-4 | ASSLGPLGLKRSCT
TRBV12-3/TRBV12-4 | ASSLGQHDGYT
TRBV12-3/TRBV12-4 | ASSSGRGYT
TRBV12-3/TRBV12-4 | ASRYRGGYT
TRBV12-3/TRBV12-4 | ASSLLNGNGYT
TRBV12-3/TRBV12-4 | ASSLDRVYGYT
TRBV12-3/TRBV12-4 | ASSLQGNYGYT
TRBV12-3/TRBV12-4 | ASSPRKPFYGYT
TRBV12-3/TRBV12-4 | ASSRTRGGYT
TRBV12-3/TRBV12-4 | ASSLGTNGYT
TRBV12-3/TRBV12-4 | ASSKTGLDGYT